This T cell receptor (beta chain) was captured by sequencing in a study of T cell repertoires in cytomegalovirus infection. TCRdb independently ran MiXCR on the reads; one entry per CDR3 protein. The sample yields about 97,000 distinct CDR3 sequences, 15% to 20% seen once. The V and J ends lost 0 bases and 12 bases respectively, with 12 bases between them. This CDR3 is 13 amino acids long. The germline CDR1 and CDR2 sequences are SGHTA and FQGNSA. The sample holds many counts of this clonotype. The clonotype originates from a human donor in good health (CMV status not recorded). Some clones in this sample may be carry-over from other donors' samples. V usage is TRBV7-2 and J usage is TRBJ1-5; D remains ambiguous. The specimen was PBMCs. The CDR3 region has the DNA TGTGCCAGCAGCTTAGCCGAGGGAAAGGTCCAGCATTTT. This codes for CASSLAEGKVQHF.